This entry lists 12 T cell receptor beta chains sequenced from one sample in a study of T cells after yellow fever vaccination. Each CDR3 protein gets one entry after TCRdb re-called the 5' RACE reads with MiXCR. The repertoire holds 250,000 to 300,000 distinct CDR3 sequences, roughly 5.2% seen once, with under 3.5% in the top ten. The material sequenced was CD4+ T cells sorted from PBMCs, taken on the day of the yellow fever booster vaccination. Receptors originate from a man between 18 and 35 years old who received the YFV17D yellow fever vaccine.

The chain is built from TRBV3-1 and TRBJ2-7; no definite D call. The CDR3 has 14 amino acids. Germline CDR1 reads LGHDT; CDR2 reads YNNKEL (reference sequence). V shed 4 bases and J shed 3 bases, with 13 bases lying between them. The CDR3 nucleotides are TGTGCCAGCAGCCTACAACCCACGGGCTACGAGCAGTACTTC. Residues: CASSLQPTGYEQYF.

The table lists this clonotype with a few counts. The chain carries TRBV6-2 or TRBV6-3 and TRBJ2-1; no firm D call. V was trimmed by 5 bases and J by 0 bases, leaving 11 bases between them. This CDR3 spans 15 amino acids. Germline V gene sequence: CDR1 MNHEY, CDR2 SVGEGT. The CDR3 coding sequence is TGTGCCAGCAGTGGACGGCCGAGCTCCTACAATGAGCAGTTCTTC. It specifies CASSGRPSSYNEQFF.

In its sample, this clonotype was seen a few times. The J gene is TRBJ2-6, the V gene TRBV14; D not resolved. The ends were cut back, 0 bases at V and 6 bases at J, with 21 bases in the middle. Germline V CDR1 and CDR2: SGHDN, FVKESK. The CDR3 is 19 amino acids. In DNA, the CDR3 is TGTGCCAGCAGCCAAGAAAGCTGGGCCGCTGGTATAGAGGCCAACGTCCTGACTTTC. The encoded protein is CASSQESWAAGIEANVLTF.

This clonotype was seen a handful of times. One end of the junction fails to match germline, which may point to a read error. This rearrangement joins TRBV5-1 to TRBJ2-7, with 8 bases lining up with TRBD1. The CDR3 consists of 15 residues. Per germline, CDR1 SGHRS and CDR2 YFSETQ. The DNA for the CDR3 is TGCGCCAGCAGCCGTCCGACAGGGGAATCCTCCGAGCAGTACTTC. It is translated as CASSRPTGESSEQYF. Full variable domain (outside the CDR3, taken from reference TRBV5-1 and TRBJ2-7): KAGVTQTPRYLIKTRGQQVTLSCSPISGHRSVSWYQQTPGQGLQFLFEYFSETQRNKGNFPGRFSGRQFSNSRSEMNVSTLELGDSALYLCASSRPTGESSEQYFGPGTRLTVT.

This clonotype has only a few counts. CDR3 in amino acids: CASSQDPSRVGYF. The CDR3 coding sequence is TGTGCCAGCAGCCAAGACCCTAGCCGGGTTGGGTACTTC. This chain uses TRBV3-1 with TRBJ2-4, with D perhaps matching TRBD2 (5 bases). The CDR3 is 13 amino acids. Trimming cost V 0 bases and J 15 bases, with 15 bases left between them. Per the germline V gene, CDR1 is LGHDT and CDR2 is YNNKEL (reference sequence).

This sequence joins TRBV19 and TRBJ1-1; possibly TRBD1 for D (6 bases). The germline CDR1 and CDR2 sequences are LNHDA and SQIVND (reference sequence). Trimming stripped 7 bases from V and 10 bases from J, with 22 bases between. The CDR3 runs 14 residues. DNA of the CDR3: TGTGCCAGTAAGCGTGCGGGGGCCCTGACCGGAGCTTTCTTT. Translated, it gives CASKRAGALTGAFF.

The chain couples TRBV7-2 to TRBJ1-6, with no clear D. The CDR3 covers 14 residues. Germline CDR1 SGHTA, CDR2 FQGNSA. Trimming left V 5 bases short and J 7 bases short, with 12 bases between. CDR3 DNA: TGTGCCAGCAGCCCTAGAGTACAGAATTCACCCCTCCACTTT. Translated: CASSPRVQNSPLHF. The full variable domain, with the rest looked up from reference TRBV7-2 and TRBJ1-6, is GAGVSQSPSNKVTEKGKDVELRCDPISGHTALYWYRQSLGQGLEFLIYFQGNSAPDKSGLPSDRFSAERTGGSVSTLTIQRTQQEDSAVYLCASSPRVQNSPLHFGNGTRLTVT.

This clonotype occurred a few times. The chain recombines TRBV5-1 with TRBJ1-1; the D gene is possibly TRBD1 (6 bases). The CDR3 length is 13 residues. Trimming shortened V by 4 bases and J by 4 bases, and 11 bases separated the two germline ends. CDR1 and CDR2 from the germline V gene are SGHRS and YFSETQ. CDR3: CASSRGGSTEAFF. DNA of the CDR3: TGCGCCAGCAGCCGAGGGGGGAGCACTGAAGCTTTCTTT.

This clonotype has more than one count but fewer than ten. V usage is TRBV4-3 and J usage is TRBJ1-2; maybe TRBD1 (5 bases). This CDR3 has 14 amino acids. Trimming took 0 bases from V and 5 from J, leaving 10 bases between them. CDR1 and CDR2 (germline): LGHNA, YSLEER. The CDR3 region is CASSQDPAGYGYTF. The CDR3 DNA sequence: TGCGCCAGCAGCCAAGACCCGGCAGGGTATGGCTACACCTTC.

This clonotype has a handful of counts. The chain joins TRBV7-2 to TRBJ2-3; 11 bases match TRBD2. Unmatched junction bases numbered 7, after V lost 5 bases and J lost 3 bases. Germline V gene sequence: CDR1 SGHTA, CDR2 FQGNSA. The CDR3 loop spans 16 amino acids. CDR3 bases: TGTGCCAGCAGCACCTTAGCGGGGGGGCCAACAGATACGCAGTATTTT. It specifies CASSTLAGGPTDTQYF.

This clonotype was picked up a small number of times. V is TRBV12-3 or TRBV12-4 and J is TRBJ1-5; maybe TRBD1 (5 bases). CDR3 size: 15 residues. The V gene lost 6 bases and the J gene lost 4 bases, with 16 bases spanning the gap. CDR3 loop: CASRSRRGRNQPQHF. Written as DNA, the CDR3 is TGTGCCAGCAGGTCCAGGAGGGGACGGAATCAGCCCCAGCATTTT.

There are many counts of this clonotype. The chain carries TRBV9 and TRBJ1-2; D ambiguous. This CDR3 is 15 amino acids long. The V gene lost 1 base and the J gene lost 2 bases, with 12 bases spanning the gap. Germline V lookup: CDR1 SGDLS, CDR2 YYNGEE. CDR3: CASSVTPDSNYGYTF. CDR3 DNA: TGTGCCAGCAGCGTAACCCCGGACTCAAACTATGGCTACACCTTC.